The clone carrying this TCR beta chain was seen more than once but under ten times. What it binds is unknown. This specimen comes from a study of regulatory T cells in long-lasting Graves disease. Overall study: The study counted Graves' disease as persistent given over 5 years of antithyroid drugs and positive TSH receptor antibodies.

This CDR3 region has 13 residues. The germline V gene encodes CDR1 SNHLY and CDR2 FYNNEI. Trimming stripped 1 base from V and 8 bases from J, with 9 bases between. Study outcomes and limitations: Persistent disease favored TRBV28, TRBJ1-2 and TRBJ2-5.

The time point: persistent/refractory GD, antithyroid drugs over 5 years with positive TRAb. Preparation of the TCR library used RNA extracted from PBMCs. TCR beta libraries were built with iRepertoire HTBI primers and Arm-PCR of CDR3 regions. Via MiXCR, TCRdb re-called the multiplex PCR reads, giving one row per CDR3 protein. The sample contains around 500,000 distinct CDR3 sequences, around 21% of which appear only once. The chain has TRBV2 and TRBJ2-4; D might be TRBD2 (5 bases). This specimen consisted of peripheral blood mononuclear cells (PBMCs), obtained when the disease was refractory, from a patient treated with antithyroid drugs. This clonotype was sampled from a female donor with Graves disease. The CDR3 spells CASSEGPGDIQYF. CDR3 nucleotide sequence: TGTGCCAGCAGTGAAGGGCCCGGGGACATTCAGTACTTC.